A single sample is the source of the 11 T cell receptor beta chains below, sequenced in a study of T cells in Graves' hyperthyroidism and ophthalmopathy. The investigators amplified TCR beta CDR3 regions from RNA transcripts. Researchers ran a first-round RT-PCR on the TCR CDR3 using the HTBI primer set. TCRdb redid the calling of the multiplex PCR reads with MiXCR, one entry per CDR3 protein. The table shows a few hundred thousand distinct CDR3 sequences, with roughly 18% occurring only once. Sequencing was performed on blood. The receptors derive from a woman between 40 and 50 years old with Graves' ophthalmopathy.

This clonotype has a count of ten or more. The chain uses TRBV29-1 and TRBJ1-2; the D gene is possibly TRBD1 (5 bases). This CDR3 contains 13 residues. CDR1 is SQVTM and CDR2 is ANQGSEA in the germline V gene. Trimming took off 4 bases at V and 7 bases at J, with 16 bases between the two ends. The CDR3 nucleotides are TGCAGCGTTGTTGAGGGGCCTGGATGTGGCTACACCTTC. Amino acids: CSVVEGPGCGYTF.

This clonotype was picked up many times. V usage is TRBV7-3 and J usage is TRBJ2-4; D might be TRBD1 (6 bases). The CDR3 runs to 15 residues. CDR1 and CDR2 (germline): SGHTA, FQGTGA. With 5 bases removed from V and 0 bases from J, the gap between germline ends came to 11 bases. This CDR3 reads CASSREGGAKNIQYF. CDR3 in DNA: TGTGCCAGCAGCCGGGAAGGGGGAGCCAAAAACATTCAGTACTTC.

This sequence joins TRBV6-5 and TRBJ2-7, with TRBD2 matching 11 bases. The CDR3 has 15 amino acids. J was trimmed by 7 bases and V by 6 bases; bases with no gene match: 11. CDR1 is MNHEY and CDR2 is SVGAGI in the germline V gene. CDR3 region: CASRLAGGPGGEQYF. As DNA, the CDR3 is TGTGCCAGCAGATTAGCGGGAGGGCCCGGTGGAGAGCAGTACTTC.

This clonotype has at least ten counts. This chain joins TRBV2 and TRBJ2-7; a weak D match, TRBD2 (5 bases). Per the germline V gene, CDR1 is SNHLY and CDR2 is FYNNEI. There are 15 residues in the CDR3. V was shortened by 4 bases and J by 2 bases, with 15 bases between the two germline ends. The CDR3 DNA follows: TGTGCCAGCAGTGTTGCGGGCCCGGGGACCTACGAGCAGTACTTC. It translates to CASSVAGPGTYEQYF.

In its sample, this clonotype was seen many times. V and J are TRBV5-5 and TRBJ2-2; D is undetermined. Germline values: CDR1 SGHKS, CDR2 YYEKEE (reference sequence). CDR3 length equals 15 residues. V was pared by 0 bases and J by 5 bases, with 11 bases between. The CDR3 here is CASSLAWSRTGELFF. The CDR3 DNA is TGTGCCAGCAGCTTGGCCTGGTCCAGAACCGGGGAGCTGTTTTTT.

This clonotype was seen many times. V and J are TRBV11-2 and TRBJ2-2, with 9 positions matching TRBD2. The CDR3 loop spans 19 amino acids. With 0 bases clipped from V and 0 bases from J, the junction kept 8 bases outside the gene matches. Germline V gene sequence: CDR1 SGHAT, CDR2 FQNNGV. The CDR3 nucleotides are TGTGCCAGCAGCTTAGATCCAGGACTAGCGACCTCGAACACCGGGGAGCTGTTTTTT. It codes for CASSLDPGLATSNTGELFF.

The chain couples TRBV6-1 to TRBJ2-5, with D possibly being TRBD2 (5 bases). Per germline, CDR1 MNHNS and CDR2 SASEGT. With 1 base removed from V and 1 base from J, the gap between germline ends came to 10 bases. CDR3 size: 15 residues. The CDR3 bases are TGTGCCAGCAGTGAAGGGGGAGCTTTCCAAGAGACCCAGTACTTC. Protein sequence: CASSEGGAFQETQYF.

Ten or more counts support this clonotype. The V call is TRBV20-1, the J call TRBJ2-7; 8 bases agree with TRBD2. There are 14 residues in the CDR3. The trim removed 7 bases at V and 3 bases at J, leaving 11 bases unmatched. In germline, CDR1 is DFQATT, CDR2 SNEGSKA (reference sequence). CDR3 nucleotides: TGCAGTGTCAGAGGACTAGCTCGAGACTACGAGCAGTACTTC. Protein sequence: CSVRGLARDYEQYF.

The chain uses TRBV6-1 and TRBJ2-7; TRBD2 aligns across 7 bases. The CDR3 has 14 residues. The V and J ends lost 5 bases and 2 bases, in that order; junction bases with no gene match: 6. Germline CDR1 reads MNHNS; CDR2 reads SASEGT. Here the CDR3 reads CASSRRDYPYEQYF. The CDR3 nucleotides read TGTGCCAGCAGTCGCCGGGACTACCCCTACGAGCAGTACTTC.

This clonotype occurred many times. The chain links TRBV30 to TRBJ2-2; D possibly matches TRBD1 or TRBD2 (5 bases each). Trimming shortened V by 3 bases and J by 1 base, and 9 bases separated the two germline ends. The CDR3 loop spans 14 amino acids. Germline V lookup: CDR1 GTSNPN, CDR2 SVGIG (reference sequence). The DNA of the CDR3 is TGTGCCTGGAGCGAGGGGAGGAACACCGGGGAGCTGTTTTTT. Its protein product is CAWSEGRNTGELFF. Together with reference TRBV30 and TRBJ2-2, the CDR3 gives the full variable domain: SQTIHQWPATLVQPVGSPLSLECTVEGTSNPNLYWYRQAAGRGLQLLFYSVGIGQISSEVPQNLSASRPQDRQFILSSKKLLLSDSGFYLCAWSEGRNTGELFFGEGSRLTVL.

In this sample, this clonotype turned up many times. The chain couples TRBV15 to TRBJ2-7; D may be TRBD1 (6 bases). Germline loops: CDR1 LNHNV, CDR2 YYDKDF (reference sequence). V lost 3 bases and J 6 bases, leaving 12 bases between the germline ends. The CDR3 consists of 13 residues. CDR3 in amino acids: CATSSRGRGEQYF. CDR3 in DNA: TGTGCCACCAGCAGTAGGGGCAGGGGCGAGCAGTACTTC.